The T cell receptor beta chain described here comes from a study of blood T cells in healthy people across ages. As regards this clonotype: No antigen is known for it.

Alongside a J-beta primer mix, a sample-barcoded 5' primer served in a second PCR lasting about 7 to 11 cycles. Every single cDNA molecule received a tag from a template-switch adaptor with 12 random nucleotides. One entry per CDR3 protein results from TCRdb running MiXCR on the 5' RACE reads. This sample carries 650,000 or so distinct CDR3 sequences, approximately 52% of them seen once, and the ten largest clones take about 13%. Whole-study findings and limits: Donor CMV status was unknown, possibly confounding expanded clonotype changes.

Healthy Caucasians from Russia aged roughly 6 to 95 served as donors. This CDR3 spans 14 amino acids. The germline V gene encodes CDR1 SEHNR and CDR2 FQNEAQ (reference sequence). Trimming left V 1 base short and J 1 base short, with 7 bases between. The J gene is TRBJ2-5, the V gene TRBV7-9; D ambiguous. Sequenced material: blood. The clonotype was recovered from a woman older than 75 in good health. Written as DNA, the CDR3 is TGTGCCAGCAGCTTAGGGGCCAGCCAAGAGACCCAGTACTTC. Encoded protein: CASSLGASQETQYF.